Listed below are T cell receptor beta chains from one sample, sequenced in a study of shared clonotypes between healthy human individuals. Assay: immunoSEQ multiplex PCR; the TCRdb copy retains only in-frame clones and omits some. Counted here are over a million clones, around 97% occurring once; the ten biggest clones make up about 1.2%. Sequences were obtained from naive CD4+ T cells sorted from blood. The receptor source for this set is a man aged 25 to 45 in good health. The CDR3 runs from the conserved cysteine through the conserved F or W. Fields, in order: CDR3 DNA, CDR3 protein, J gene, D gene, V gene, clone size. The D gene is left open where the match is weak. Only part of the rows carry a size: once, few, many, or a class if the clone is expanded.

DNA: TGTGCCAGCTCTGCGGAGACCCAGTACTTC
CDR3: CASSAETQYF
J: TRBJ2-5
D: NA
V: TRBV28
size: once

DNA: TGTGCCAGCAGACAGGGGTCTGGGGCCAACGTCCTGACTTTC
CDR3: CASRQGSGANVLTF
J: TRBJ2-6
D: TRBD1
V: TRBV6-4
size: NA

DNA: TGTGCCAGCAGCTCGGGACACGGTGCCGCAGAGACCCAGTACTTC
CDR3: CASSSGHGAAETQYF
J: TRBJ2-5
D: NA
V: TRBV5-8
size: NA

DNA: TGTGCCATCAGAATGGGACAGGGGCAGACCTACGAGCAGTACTTC
CDR3: CAIRMGQGQTYEQYF
J: TRBJ2-7
D: TRBD1
V: TRBV10-3
size: once

DNA: TGTGCCAGCAGCTTAGGGACCGCCTATGGCTACACCTTC
CDR3: CASSLGTAYGYTF
J: TRBJ1-2
D: NA
V: TRBV7-8
size: NA

DNA: TGTGCCAGCAGCTCAATCAGGGGAATCGGGGCTGGGGCCAACGTCCTGACTTTC
CDR3: CASSSIRGIGAGANVLTF
J: TRBJ2-6
D: NA
V: TRBV7-6
size: NA

DNA: TGTGCCAGCAGCTTAACAGGGGGCCGGCGGGCGCAAGAGACCCAGTACTTC
CDR3: CASSLTGGRRAQETQYF
J: TRBJ2-5
D: TRBD1
V: TRBV7-8
size: NA

DNA: TGTGCCAGCAGCTTACACAGACTCTCTAACTATGGCTACACCTTC
CDR3: CASSLHRLSNYGYTF
J: TRBJ1-2
D: NA
V: TRBV7-3
size: NA

DNA: TGTGCCAGCAGCTTGGACTCGGGGGCGTGGGGCTACACCTTC
CDR3: CASSLDSGAWGYTF
J: TRBJ1-2
D: NA
V: TRBV5-4
size: once

DNA: TGCGCCAGCAGCTTCGGCACAGATACGCAGTATTTT
CDR3: CASSFGTDTQYF
J: TRBJ2-3
D: NA
V: TRBV5-1
size: NA

DNA: TGTGCCAGCAGCCCCGCCGCAGGGAGCACAGATACGCAGTATTTT
CDR3: CASSPAAGSTDTQYF
J: TRBJ2-3
D: NA
V: TRBV5-4
size: once

DNA: TGTGCCACCAGCAGGTTGGCGACAGGGGAGCAGTTCTTC
CDR3: CATSRLATGEQFF
J: TRBJ2-1
D: TRBD1
V: TRBV15
size: NA

DNA: TGTGCCAGCAGCACACCCACCGCGGGGACAACGGATGGGTACAATGAGCAGTTCTTC
CDR3: CASSTPTAGTTDGYNEQFF
J: TRBJ2-1
D: NA
V: TRBV5-4
size: NA

DNA: TGTGCCATCCAGGTCCGGGACAAAAAATACGAGCAGTACTTC
CDR3: CAIQVRDKKYEQYF
J: TRBJ2-7
D: NA
V: TRBV2
size: NA

DNA: TGTGCCAGCGCACCCTTTAAGACTAGCGGGAAGGTGGATGAGCAGTTCTTC
CDR3: CASAPFKTSGKVDEQFF
J: TRBJ2-1
D: TRBD2
V: TRBV28
size: NA

DNA: TGTGCCAGCAGTTCCCCTGCCGAGCAGTACTTC
CDR3: CASSSPAEQYF
J: TRBJ2-7
D: NA
V: TRBV28
size: NA

DNA: TGTGCCAGCAGCCTAACGTACACCGGGGAGCTGTTTTTT
CDR3: CASSLTYTGELFF
J: TRBJ2-2
D: NA
V: TRBV7-3
size: NA

DNA: TGTGCCAGTTCCGGGACTAGAGGCGTGGATGAGCAGTTCTTC
CDR3: CASSGTRGVDEQFF
J: TRBJ2-1
D: TRBD2
V: TRBV7-3
size: NA

DNA: TGTGCCAGCAGTGACACGAGACAGGCAACTAATGAAAAACTGTTTTTT
CDR3: CASSDTRQATNEKLFF
J: TRBJ1-4
D: NA
V: TRBV6-1
size: NA

DNA: TGTGCCAGCAGCCAAGCAACGGCGGACACCATATATTTT
CDR3: CASSQATADTIYF
J: TRBJ1-3
D: NA
V: TRBV4-2
size: NA

DNA: TGTGCCAGCAGCGATACGGGATCCCGGGACGAGCAGTACTTC
CDR3: CASSDTGSRDEQYF
J: TRBJ2-7
D: NA
V: TRBV7-9
size: NA

DNA: TGCGCCAGCAGCCGGGACGGGGGTAGGGGATACAATGAGCAGTTCTTC
CDR3: CASSRDGGRGYNEQFF
J: TRBJ2-1
D: NA
V: TRBV5-1
size: NA

DNA: TGCAGTGCTAGCCTCGGCTACACCTTC
CDR3: CSASLGYTF
J: TRBJ1-2
D: NA
V: TRBV20-1
size: NA

DNA: TGTGCCAGCAGTTTAACAGGAGGGGCTCAGCCCCAGCATTTT
CDR3: CASSLTGGAQPQHF
J: TRBJ1-5
D: NA
V: TRBV28
size: NA

DNA: TGTGCCAGCAGCTTAGTGGGCTCTGGAAACACCATATATTTT
CDR3: CASSLVGSGNTIYF
J: TRBJ1-3
D: NA
V: TRBV7-2
size: NA

DNA: TGTGCCACCAGCGACGGAAGCACAGATACGCAGTATTTT
CDR3: CATSDGSTDTQYF
J: TRBJ2-3
D: NA
V: TRBV15
size: NA

DNA: TGTGCCAGCAGAAGAACCCGTCGGGGAGGGTCCTTTTGGGAGTACTTC
CDR3: CASRRTRRGGSFWEYF
J: TRBJ2-7
D: TRBD2
V: TRBV27
size: NA

DNA: TGTGCCAGCAGCTTTACGTCCGGGGGAATTGGATACGAGCAGTACTTC
CDR3: CASSFTSGGIGYEQYF
J: TRBJ2-7
D: NA
V: TRBV7-2
size: NA

DNA: TGTGCCAGCGGCGACAGGGCCTACGAGCAGTACTTC
CDR3: CASGDRAYEQYF
J: TRBJ2-7
D: TRBD1
V: TRBV27
size: NA

DNA: TGTGCCAGCAGTCGTAAGGCGGGAGGACTAGATACGCAGTATTTT
CDR3: CASSRKAGGLDTQYF
J: TRBJ2-3
D: TRBD2
V: TRBV6-1
size: NA

DNA: TGTGCCAGCAGTACACCGGGACTAGCTCACTACGAGCAGTACTTC
CDR3: CASSTPGLAHYEQYF
J: TRBJ2-7
D: TRBD2
V: TRBV28
size: NA

DNA: TGCAGCGTTGAAAGGGTCCCCCACAATCAGCCCCAGCATTTT
CDR3: CSVERVPHNQPQHF
J: TRBJ1-5
D: NA
V: TRBV29-1
size: NA

DNA: TGTGCCAGCAGTTTATTAGGACGGAACGAAGCTTTCTTT
CDR3: CASSLLGRNEAFF
J: TRBJ1-1
D: NA
V: TRBV28
size: NA

DNA: TGTGCCAGCAGCTTAGATACTAGCGAGCAGTACTTC
CDR3: CASSLDTSEQYF
J: TRBJ2-7
D: NA
V: TRBV7-2
size: NA

DNA: TGTGCCAGCAGCACGGGGACAGGGAGTCCCTACGAGCAGTACTTC
CDR3: CASSTGTGSPYEQYF
J: TRBJ2-7
D: TRBD1
V: TRBV11-2
size: NA

DNA: TGTGCCAGCTCACCAGGACACGGAAGGAACACTGAAGCTTTCTTT
CDR3: CASSPGHGRNTEAFF
J: TRBJ1-1
D: NA
V: TRBV18
size: NA

DNA: TGTGCCAGCAGCTTAGGGGTAGCGGGGGTTAGCACAGATACGCAGTATTTT
CDR3: CASSLGVAGVSTDTQYF
J: TRBJ2-3
D: TRBD2
V: TRBV7-6
size: NA

DNA: TGTGCCAGCAGTGACTCCGGGAGGGCCACAGATACGCAGTATTTT
CDR3: CASSDSGRATDTQYF
J: TRBJ2-3
D: TRBD2
V: TRBV6-4
size: NA

DNA: TGTGCCAGCAGCCGAACGGGGGAAGATGCGCAGTATTTT
CDR3: CASSRTGEDAQYF
J: TRBJ2-3
D: NA
V: TRBV7-2
size: once

DNA: TGTGCCAGCAGTAATCCGGCGAAAGTAGGGATTTTT
CDR3: CASSNPAKVGIF
J: TRBJ2-2
D: NA
V: TRBV28
size: NA

DNA: TGTGCCAGCAGTTACCCCTATGGCTACACCTTC
CDR3: CASSYPYGYTF
J: TRBJ1-2
D: NA
V: TRBV6-5
size: NA

DNA: TGTGCCAGCAGTTTATACGGCAGGGGCAATCAGCCCCAGCATTTT
CDR3: CASSLYGRGNQPQHF
J: TRBJ1-5
D: NA
V: TRBV28
size: NA